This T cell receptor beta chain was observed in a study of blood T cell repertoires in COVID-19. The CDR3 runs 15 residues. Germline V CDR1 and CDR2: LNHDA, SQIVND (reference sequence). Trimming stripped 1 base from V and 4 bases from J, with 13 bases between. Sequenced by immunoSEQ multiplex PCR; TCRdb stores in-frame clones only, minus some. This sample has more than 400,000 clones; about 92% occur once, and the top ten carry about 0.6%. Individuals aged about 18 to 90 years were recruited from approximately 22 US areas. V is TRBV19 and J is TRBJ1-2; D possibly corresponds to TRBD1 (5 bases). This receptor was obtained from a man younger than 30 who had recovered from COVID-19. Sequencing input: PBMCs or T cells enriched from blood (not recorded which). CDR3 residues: CASSIGGGSIYGYTF. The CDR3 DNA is TGTGCCAGTAGTATAGGCGGGGGGTCGATCTATGGCTACACCTTC.